This T cell receptor beta chain was found in a study of T cell changes during pregnancy in multiple sclerosis. V lost 0 bases and J lost 4, with 5 bases in between. Looked up from germline, CDR1 is SGHRS and CDR2 is YFSETQ. This CDR3 comprises 12 residues. Data came from immunoSEQ multiplex PCR; TCRdb stores just in-frame clones and leaves some out. The profile covers some 70,000 clones, with approximately 91% appearing a single time and about 2.3% taken by the ten largest. The sequences come from peripheral blood, collected in the first trimester of pregnancy. This clonotype originated in a female donor with multiple sclerosis, enrolled in a pregnancy study. The chain combines TRBV5-1 with TRBJ2-7; D is undetermined. The CDR3 region is CASSLGAYEQYF. The CDR3 DNA follows: TGCGCCAGCAGCTTGGGCGCGTACGAGCAGTACTTC.